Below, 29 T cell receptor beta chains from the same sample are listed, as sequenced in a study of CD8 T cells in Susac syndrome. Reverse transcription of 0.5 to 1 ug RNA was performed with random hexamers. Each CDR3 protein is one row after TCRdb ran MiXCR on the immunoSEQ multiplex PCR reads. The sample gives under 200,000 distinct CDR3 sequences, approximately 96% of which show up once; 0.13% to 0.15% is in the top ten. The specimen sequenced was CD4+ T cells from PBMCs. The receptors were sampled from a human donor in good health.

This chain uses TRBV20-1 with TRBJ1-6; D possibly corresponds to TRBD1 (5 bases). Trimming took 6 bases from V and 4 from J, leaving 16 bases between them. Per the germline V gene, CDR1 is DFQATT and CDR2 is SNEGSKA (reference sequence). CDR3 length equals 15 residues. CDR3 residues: CSAPEGPGYNSPLHF. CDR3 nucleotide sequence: TGCAGTGCCCCGGAGGGGCCCGGTTATAATTCACCCCTCCACTTT.

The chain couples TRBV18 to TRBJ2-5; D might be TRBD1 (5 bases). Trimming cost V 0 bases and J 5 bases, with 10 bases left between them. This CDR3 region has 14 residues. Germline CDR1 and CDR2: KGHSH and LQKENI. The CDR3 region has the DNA TGTGCCAGCTCACCACCTGCAGGGATCGAGACCCAGTACTTC. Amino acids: CASSPPAGIETQYF. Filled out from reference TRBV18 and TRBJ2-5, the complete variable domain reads NAGVMQNPRHLVRRRGQEARLRCSPMKGHSHVYWYRQLPEEGLKFMVYLQKENIIDESGMPKERFSAEFPKEGPSILRIQQVVRGDSAAYFCASSPPAGIETQYFGPGTRLLVL.

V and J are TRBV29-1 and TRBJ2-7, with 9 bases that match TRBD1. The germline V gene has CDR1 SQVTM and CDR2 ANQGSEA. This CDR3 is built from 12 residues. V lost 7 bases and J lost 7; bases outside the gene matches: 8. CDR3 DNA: TGCAGCGGGGACAGGGAGGCTTGGGAGCAGTACTTC. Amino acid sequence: CSGDREAWEQYF.

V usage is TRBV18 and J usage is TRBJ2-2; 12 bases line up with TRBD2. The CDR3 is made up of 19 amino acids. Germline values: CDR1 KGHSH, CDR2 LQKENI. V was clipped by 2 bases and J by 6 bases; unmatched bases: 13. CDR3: CASSPFLPGLAGSAGELFF. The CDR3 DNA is TGTGCCAGCTCACCATTTCTGCCGGGACTAGCGGGTAGCGCCGGGGAGCTGTTTTTT.

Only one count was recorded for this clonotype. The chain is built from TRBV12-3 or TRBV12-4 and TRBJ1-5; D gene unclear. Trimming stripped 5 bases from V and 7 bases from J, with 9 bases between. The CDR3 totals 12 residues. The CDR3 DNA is TGTGCCAGCAGTATAAGGGAACAGCCCCAGCATTTT. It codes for CASSIREQPQHF.

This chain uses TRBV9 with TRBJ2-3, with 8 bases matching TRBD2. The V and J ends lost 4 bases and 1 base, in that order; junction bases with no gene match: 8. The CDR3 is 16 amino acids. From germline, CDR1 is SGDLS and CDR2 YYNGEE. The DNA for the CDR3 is TGTGCCAGCAGCACGAGCGGGGGACGCGGCACAGATACGCAGTATTTT. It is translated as CASSTSGGRGTDTQYF.

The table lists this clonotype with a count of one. The CDR3 DNA reads as TGTGCCAGCAGATCCGGGACAGGGGGCTACGAGCAGTACTTC. It translates to CASRSGTGGYEQYF. The chain combines TRBV7-2 with TRBJ2-7, with 11 bases lining up with TRBD1. Trimming took 6 bases from V and 3 from J; bases not matched to a gene: 4. The CDR3 length is 14 residues. Germline V gene lookup returns CDR1 SGHTA and CDR2 FQGNSA.

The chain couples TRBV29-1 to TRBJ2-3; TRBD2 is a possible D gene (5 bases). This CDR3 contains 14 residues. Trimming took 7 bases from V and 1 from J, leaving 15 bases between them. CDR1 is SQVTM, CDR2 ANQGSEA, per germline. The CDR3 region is CSADAGRRTDTQYF. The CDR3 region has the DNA TGCAGCGCTGATGCGGGCAGACGCACAGATACGCAGTATTTT.

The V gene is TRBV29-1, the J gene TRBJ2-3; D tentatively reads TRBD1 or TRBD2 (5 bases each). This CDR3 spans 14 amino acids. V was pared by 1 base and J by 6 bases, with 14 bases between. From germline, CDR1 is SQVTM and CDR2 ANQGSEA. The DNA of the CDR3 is TGCAGCGTTGAAGGTGCTAACAGGAGGGATACGCAGTATTTT. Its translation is CSVEGANRRDTQYF.

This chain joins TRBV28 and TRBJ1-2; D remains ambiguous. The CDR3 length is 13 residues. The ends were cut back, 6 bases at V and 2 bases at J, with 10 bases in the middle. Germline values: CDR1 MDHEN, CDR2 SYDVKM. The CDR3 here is CASRPGQNYGYTF. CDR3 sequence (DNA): TGTGCCAGCAGGCCCGGGCAGAACTATGGCTACACCTTC.

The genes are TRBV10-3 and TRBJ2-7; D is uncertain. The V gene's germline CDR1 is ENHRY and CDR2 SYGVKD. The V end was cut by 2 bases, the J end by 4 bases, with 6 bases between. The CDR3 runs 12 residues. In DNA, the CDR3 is TGTGCCATCAGTGAGGAAAGGTACGAGCAGTACTTC. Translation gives CAISEERYEQYF.

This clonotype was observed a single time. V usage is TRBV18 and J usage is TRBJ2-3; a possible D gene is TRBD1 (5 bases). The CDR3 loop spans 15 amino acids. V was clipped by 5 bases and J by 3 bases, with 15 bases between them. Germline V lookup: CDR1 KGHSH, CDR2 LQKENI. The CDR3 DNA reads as TGTGCCAGCTCAGCGACAATTCAGGGAACAGATACGCAGTATTTT. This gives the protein CASSATIQGTDTQYF.

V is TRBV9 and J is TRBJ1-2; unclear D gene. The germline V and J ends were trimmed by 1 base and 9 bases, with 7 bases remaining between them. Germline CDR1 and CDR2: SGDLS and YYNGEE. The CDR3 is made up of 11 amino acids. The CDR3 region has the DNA TGTGCCAGCAGCGTAATTGGTCGCTACACCTTC. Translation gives CASSVIGRYTF.

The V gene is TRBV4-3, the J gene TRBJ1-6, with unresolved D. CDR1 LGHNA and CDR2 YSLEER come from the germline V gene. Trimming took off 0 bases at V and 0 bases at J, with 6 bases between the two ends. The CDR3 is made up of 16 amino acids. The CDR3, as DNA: TGCGCCAGCAGCCAAGAGGCGAGCTCCTATAATTCACCCCTCCACTTT. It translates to CASSQEASSYNSPLHF.

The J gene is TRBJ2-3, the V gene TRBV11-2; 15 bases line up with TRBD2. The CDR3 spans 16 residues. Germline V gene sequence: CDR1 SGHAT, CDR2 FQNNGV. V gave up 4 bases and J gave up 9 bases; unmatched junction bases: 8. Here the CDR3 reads CASSSPGLAGGPTQYF. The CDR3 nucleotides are TGTGCCAGCAGCTCACCCGGACTAGCGGGGGGGCCCACGCAGTATTTT.

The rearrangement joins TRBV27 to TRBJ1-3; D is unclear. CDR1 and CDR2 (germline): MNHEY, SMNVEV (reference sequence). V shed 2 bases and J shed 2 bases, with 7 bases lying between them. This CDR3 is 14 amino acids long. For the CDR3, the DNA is TGTGCCAGCAGTTTACGGGGTACTGGAAACACCATATATTTT. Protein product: CASSLRGTGNTIYF.

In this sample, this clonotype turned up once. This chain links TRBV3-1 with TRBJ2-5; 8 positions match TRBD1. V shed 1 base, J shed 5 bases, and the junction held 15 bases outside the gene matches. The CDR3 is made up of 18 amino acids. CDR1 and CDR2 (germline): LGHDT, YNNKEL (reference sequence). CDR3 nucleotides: TGTGCCAGCAGCCAAGGCTTGATTAGGACAGGGTTTACCGAGACCCAGTACTTC. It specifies CASSQGLIRTGFTETQYF.

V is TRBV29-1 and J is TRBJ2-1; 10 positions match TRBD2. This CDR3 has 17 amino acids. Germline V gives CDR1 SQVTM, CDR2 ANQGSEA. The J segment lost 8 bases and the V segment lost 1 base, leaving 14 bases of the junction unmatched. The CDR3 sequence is CSVEVPLGAGGPYEQFF. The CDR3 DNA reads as TGCAGCGTTGAAGTCCCCCTAGGAGCGGGGGGGCCATATGAGCAGTTCTTC.

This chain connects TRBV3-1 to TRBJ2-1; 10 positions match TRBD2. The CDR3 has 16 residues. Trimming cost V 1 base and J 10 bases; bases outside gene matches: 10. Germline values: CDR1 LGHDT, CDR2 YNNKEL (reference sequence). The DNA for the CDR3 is TGTGCCAGCAGCCAAGCTCTAGCGGGGGTACAAGTGGAGCAGTTCTTC. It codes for CASSQALAGVQVEQFF.

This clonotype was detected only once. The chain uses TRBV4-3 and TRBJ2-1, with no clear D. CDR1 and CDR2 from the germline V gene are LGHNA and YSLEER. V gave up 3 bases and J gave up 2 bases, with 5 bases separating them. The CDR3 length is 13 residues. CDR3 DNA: TGCGCCAGCAGCCATCAAGCCTACAATGAGCAGTTCTTC. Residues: CASSHQAYNEQFF.

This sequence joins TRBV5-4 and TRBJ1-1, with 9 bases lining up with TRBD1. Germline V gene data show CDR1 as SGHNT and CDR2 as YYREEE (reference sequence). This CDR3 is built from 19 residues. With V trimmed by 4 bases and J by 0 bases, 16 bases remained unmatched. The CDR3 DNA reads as TGTGCCAGCAGCCCACGAGGTAGGTGGGACAGGGAGATGAACACTGAAGCTTTCTTT. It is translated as CASSPRGRWDREMNTEAFF.

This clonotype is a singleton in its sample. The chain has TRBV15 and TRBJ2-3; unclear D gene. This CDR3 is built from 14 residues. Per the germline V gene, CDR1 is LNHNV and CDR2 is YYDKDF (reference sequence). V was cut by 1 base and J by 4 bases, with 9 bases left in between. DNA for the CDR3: TGTGCCACCAGCAGAGCCGGCGATGCAGATACGCAGTATTTT. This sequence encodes CATSRAGDADTQYF.

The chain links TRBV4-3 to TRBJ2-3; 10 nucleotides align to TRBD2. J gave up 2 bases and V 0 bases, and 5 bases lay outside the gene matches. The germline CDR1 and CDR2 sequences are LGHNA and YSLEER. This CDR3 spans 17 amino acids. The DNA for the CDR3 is TGCGCCAGCAGCCAAGAACATAGCGGGGGGTACACAGATACGCAGTATTTT. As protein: CASSQEHSGGYTDTQYF.

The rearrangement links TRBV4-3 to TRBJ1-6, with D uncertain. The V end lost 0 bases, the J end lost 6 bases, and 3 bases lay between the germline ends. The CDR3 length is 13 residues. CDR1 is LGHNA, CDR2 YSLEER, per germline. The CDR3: CASSQEINSPLHF. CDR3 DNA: TGCGCCAGCAGCCAAGAGATTAATTCACCCCTCCACTTT.

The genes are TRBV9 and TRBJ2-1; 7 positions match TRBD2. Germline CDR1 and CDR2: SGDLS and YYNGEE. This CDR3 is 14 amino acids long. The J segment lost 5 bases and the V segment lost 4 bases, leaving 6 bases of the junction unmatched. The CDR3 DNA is TGTGCCAGCAGCTTACCGGGACTACACAATGAGCAGTTCTTC. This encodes CASSLPGLHNEQFF.

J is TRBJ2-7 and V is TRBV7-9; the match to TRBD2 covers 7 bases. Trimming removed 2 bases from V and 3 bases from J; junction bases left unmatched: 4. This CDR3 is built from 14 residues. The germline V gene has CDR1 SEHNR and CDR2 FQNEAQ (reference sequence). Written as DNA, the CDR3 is TGTGCCAGCAGCTTAAGTGCGGGGGTCTACGAGCAGTACTTC. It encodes CASSLSAGVYEQYF.

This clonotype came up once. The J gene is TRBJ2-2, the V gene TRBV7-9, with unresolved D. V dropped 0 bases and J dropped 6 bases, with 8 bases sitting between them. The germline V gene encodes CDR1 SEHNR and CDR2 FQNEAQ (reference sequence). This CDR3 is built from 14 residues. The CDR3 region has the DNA TGTGCCAGCAGCTTAGCGGCGCTACCCGGGGAGCTGTTTTTT. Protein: CASSLAALPGELFF.

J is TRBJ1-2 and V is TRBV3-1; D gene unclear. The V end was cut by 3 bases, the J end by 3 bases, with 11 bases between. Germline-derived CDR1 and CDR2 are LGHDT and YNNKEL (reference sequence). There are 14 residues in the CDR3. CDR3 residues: CASSQGTRDYGYTF. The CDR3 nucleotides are TGTGCCAGCAGCCAGGGCACAAGGGACTATGGCTACACCTTC.

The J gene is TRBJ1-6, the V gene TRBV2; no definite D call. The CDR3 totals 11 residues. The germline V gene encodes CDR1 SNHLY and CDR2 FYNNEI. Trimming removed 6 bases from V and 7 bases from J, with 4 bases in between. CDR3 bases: TGTGCCAGCAGGGTGAATTCACCCCTCCACTTT. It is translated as CASRVNSPLHF.